The 5 T cell receptor beta chains presented below share a single source sample, sequenced in a study of T-cell reconstitution after alpha-beta-depleted transplantation in children. A library of TCRbeta sequences, prepared with unique molecular identifiers, was generated. TCRdb reprocessed the PCR reads via MiXCR and lists one record per CDR3 protein. The sample lists 220,000 or so distinct CDR3 sequences, approximately 8% occurring once. The specimen was PBMCs, mostly from graft donor cells, collected 180 days after TCRalphabeta/CD19-depleted stem cell transplant. All receptors come from a male patient younger than 18 who had a stem cell transplant for acute lymphoblastic leukemia, so the T cells may come from the graft donor.

This clonotype was seen ten or more times. The rearrangement uses TRBV4-1 and TRBJ1-2; D ambiguous. This CDR3 contains 12 residues. CDR1 and CDR2 (germline): MGHRA, YSYEKL. Trimming cost V 0 bases and J 6 bases, with 5 bases left between them. CDR3 sequence (DNA): TGCGCCAGCAGCCAAGATTGGCATGGCTACACCTTC. Translating it yields CASSQDWHGYTF.

This clonotype was seen repeatedly, ten times or more. The V and J genes are TRBV5-1 and TRBJ2-3; D tentatively reads TRBD1 or TRBD2 (7 bases each). CDR3 length: 17 residues. Trimming removed 3 bases at V and 8 bases at J, with 25 bases between. Per the germline V gene, CDR1 is SGHRS and CDR2 is YFSETQ. CDR3 amino acids: CASSSGGVSQHRGTQYF. The CDR3 DNA reads TGCGCCAGCAGCTCGGGAGGTGTTTCCCAACACAGGGGTACGCAGTATTTT.

This clonotype was found many times. The chain couples TRBV7-9 to TRBJ2-5; tentatively, D is TRBD2 (5 bases). V gave up 3 bases and J gave up 1 base, with 6 bases separating them. This CDR3 has 13 residues. Germline V gene lookup returns CDR1 SEHNR and CDR2 FQNEAQ (reference sequence). For the CDR3, the DNA is TGTGCCAGCAGCTTTCTAGCCCAAGAGACCCAGTACTTC. It translates to CASSFLAQETQYF.

In its sample, this clonotype was seen many times. The CDR3 DNA is TGTGCCAGCAGCTTAGGAGGGGCCTCCTACGAGCAGTACTTC. It translates to CASSLGGASYEQYF. The V gene is TRBV11-2, the J gene TRBJ2-7, with D perhaps being TRBD1 or TRBD2 (5 bases each). The V gene lost 1 base and the J gene lost 0 bases, with 7 bases spanning the gap. CDR3 size: 14 residues. Per the germline V gene, CDR1 is SGHAT and CDR2 is FQNNGV.

A word on this clonotype: A much larger clone sits a single nucleotide away, making a read error possible. The chain has TRBV5-6 and TRBJ2-5; 7 bases agree with TRBD2. Germline lookup yields CDR1 SGHDT and CDR2 YYEEEE. CDR3 size: 14 residues. As DNA, the CDR3 is TGTGCCAGCAGCTTAGGCGGGAGTTTAGAGACCCAGCACTTC. It is translated as CASSLGGSLETQHF.